A selection of T cell receptor beta chains follows, all from one sample in a study of blood T cell repertoires in COVID-19. Clones were sequenced by immunoSEQ multiplex PCR, and TCRdb holds only the in-frame ones, with some missing. There are around 200,000 clones in the sample; around 80% occur only once, and approximately 2.9% lies in the top ten. Sequencing input: peripheral blood. Source of these receptors: a man aged 50 or older with active or convalescent COVID-19. The CDR3 runs from the conserved cysteine through the conserved F or W. A D gene is named only where the DNA matches it firmly. Clone sizes are given selectively: once, few, many, or a class where the clone is expanded.

TRBJ1-6	TRBV5-6	NA	TRBD1	CASSLYRDRRSYNSPLHF	TGTGCCAGCAGCTTGTACCGGGACAGGCGCTCCTATAATTCACCCCTCCACTTT
TRBJ2-7	TRBV18	NA	TRBD1	CASSPSIDREGAF	TGTGCCAGCTCGCCTTCGATTGACAGGGAAGGCGCTTTC
TRBJ1-5	TRBV19	NA	TRBD1	CASVDRGSYGNQPQHF	TGTGCCAGTGTGGACAGGGGGTCTTATGGAAATCAGCCCCAGCATTTT
TRBJ1-5	TRBV19	NA	TRBD1	CASRIQGANQPQHF	TGTGCCAGCCGAATACAGGGGGCGAATCAGCCCCAGCATTTT
TRBJ1-5	TRBV5-5	NA	TRBD1	CASSSTGVNQPQHF	TGTGCCAGCAGCTCCACAGGGGTCAATCAGCCCCAGCATTTT
TRBJ2-3	TRBV11-3	NA	NA	CASSPSHRPGFTDTQYF	TGTGCCAGCAGCCCCAGCCACCGCCCAGGGTTCACAGATACGCAGTATTTT
TRBJ2-5	TRBV5-4	NA	NA	CASSLPKETQYF	TGTGCCAGCAGCTTGCCAAAAGAGACCCAGTACTTC
TRBJ2-1	TRBV18	NA	NA	CASSPGPGVDEQFF	TGTGCCAGCTCACCGGGGCCCGGAGTTGATGAGCAGTTCTTC
TRBJ2-5	TRBV27	NA	TRBD1	CASSPGQAYQETQYF	TGTGCCAGCAGTCCCGGACAGGCCTACCAAGAGACCCAGTACTTC
TRBJ2-1	TRBV6-2/TRBV6-3	NA	TRBD1	CASNPTTGVLYNEQFF	TGTGCCAGCAACCCAACGACAGGGGTCCTCTACAATGAGCAGTTCTTC
TRBJ2-5	TRBV24-1	NA	TRBD2	CATSDPEDGTSGGQETQYF	TGTGCCACCAGTGATCCCGAGGACGGTACTAGCGGGGGCCAAGAGACCCAGTACTTC
TRBJ2-1	TRBV10-3	NA	TRBD2	CAIRGLAAYNEQFF	TGTGCCATCAGGGGACTAGCGGCCTACAATGAGCAGTTCTTC
TRBJ1-5	TRBV28	NA	TRBD1	CASILSWTGGQPQHF	TGTGCCAGCATTTTGAGCTGGACAGGCGGTCAGCCCCAGCATTTT
TRBJ1-2	TRBV29-1	few	NA	CSVDLSGGDYGYTF	TGCAGCGTTGATCTCTCCGGGGGGGACTATGGCTACACCTTC
TRBJ2-4	TRBV28	NA	NA	CASSPAGYAKNIQYF	TGTGCCAGCAGCCCAGCCGGGTATGCCAAAAACATTCAGTACTTC
TRBJ2-7	TRBV24-1	NA	TRBD2	CATSDSGRADREQYF	TGTGCCACCAGTGATAGCGGGAGGGCCGACCGGGAGCAGTACTTC
TRBJ2-2	TRBV18	NA	NA	CASSSEQLNTGELFF	TGTGCCAGCTCAAGTGAACAATTGAACACCGGGGAGCTGTTTTTT
TRBJ2-7	TRBV5-1	NA	TRBD1	CASSPGTGGSEQYF	TGCGCCAGCAGTCCCGGGACAGGGGGTAGCGAGCAGTACTTC
TRBJ2-5	TRBV30	NA	NA	CAWSGNRVQETQYF	TGTGCCTGGAGTGGGAACAGGGTCCAAGAGACCCAGTACTTC
TRBJ2-1	TRBV29-1	NA	NA	CSVAGVSDEQFF	TGCAGCGTTGCAGGGGTATCCGATGAGCAGTTCTTC
TRBJ2-2	TRBV4-1	NA	NA	CASSQIFVSGGELFF	TGCGCCAGCAGCCAAATTTTCGTCTCGGGCGGGGAGCTGTTTTTT
TRBJ1-2	TRBV10-3	NA	NA	CAINNRSNYGYTF	TGTGCCATCAATAACAGGAGTAACTATGGCTACACCTTC
TRBJ2-7	TRBV7-2	NA	TRBD2	CASSLGRSGGSYEQYF	TGTGCCAGCAGCTTAGGACGGAGCGGGGGCTCCTACGAGCAGTACTTC
TRBJ2-3	TRBV3-1/TRBV3-2	NA	NA	CASSQNGGPDTQYF	TGTGCCAGCAGCCAAAACGGAGGGCCAGATACGCAGTATTTT